The sequence of this T cell receptor beta chain was determined in a study of T cell repertoires in cytomegalovirus infection. Study overall: An indication of both CMV infection and matching HLA type came from public TCR beta signatures.

A note on this clonotype: Its antigen is undetermined.

TCRdb fed the reads into MiXCR, producing one record per CDR3 protein. The sample holds about 140,000 distinct CDR3 sequences, about 6.5% seen once. Findings and limits, study-wide: There were HLA-C-restricted CMV-specific TCR beta clonotypes dominating the ex vivo response.

The CDR3 sequence is 14 residues long. V shed 1 base and J shed 8 bases, with 13 bases lying between them. Germline V gene data show CDR1 as SGHTA and CDR2 as FQGNSA. The receptor was derived from a human donor in good health (CMV status not recorded). Some clones in this sample may be carry-over from other donors' samples. This chain uses TRBV7-2 with TRBJ2-3; a weak D match, TRBD2 (5 bases). Sequenced material: PBMCs. CDR3 in amino acids: CASSLGDPRGTQYF. CDR3 nucleotides: TGTGCCAGCAGCTTAGGAGATCCCCGGGGTACGCAGTATTTT.